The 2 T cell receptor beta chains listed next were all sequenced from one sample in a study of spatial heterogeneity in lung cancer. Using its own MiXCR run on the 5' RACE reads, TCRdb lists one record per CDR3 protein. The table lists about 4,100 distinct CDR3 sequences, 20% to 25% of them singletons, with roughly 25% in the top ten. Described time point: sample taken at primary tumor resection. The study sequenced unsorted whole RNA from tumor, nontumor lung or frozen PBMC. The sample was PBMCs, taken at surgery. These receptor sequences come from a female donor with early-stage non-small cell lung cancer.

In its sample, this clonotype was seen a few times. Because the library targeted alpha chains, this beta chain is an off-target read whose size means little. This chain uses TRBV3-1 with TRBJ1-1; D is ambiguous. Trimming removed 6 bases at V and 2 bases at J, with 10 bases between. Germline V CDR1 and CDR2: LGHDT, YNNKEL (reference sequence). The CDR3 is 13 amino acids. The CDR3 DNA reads TGTGCCAGCAGTCCTAAGGTAAACACTGAAGCTTTCTTT. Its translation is CASSPKVNTEAFF.

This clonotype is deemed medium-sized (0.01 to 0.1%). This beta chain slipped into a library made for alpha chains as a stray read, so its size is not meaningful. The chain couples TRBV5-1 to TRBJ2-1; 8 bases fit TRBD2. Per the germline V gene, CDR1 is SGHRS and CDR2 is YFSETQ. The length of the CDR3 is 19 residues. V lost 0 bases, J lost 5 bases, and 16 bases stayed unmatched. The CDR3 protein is CASSLALSGAGGNHNEQFF. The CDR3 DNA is TGCGCCAGCAGCTTGGCTTTATCTGGGGCGGGAGGCAATCACAATGAGCAGTTCTTC.